The clone carrying this T cell receptor (beta chain) was counted at least ten times. Its antigen is still unknown. This CDR3 is built from 16 residues. CDR1 MGHDK and CDR2 SYGVNS come from the germline V gene. V gave up 2 bases and J gave up 3 bases; unmatched junction bases: 6. The data stem from a study of T cell repertoires in cytomegalovirus infection. At the level of the study: Both CMV infection and a matching HLA type were indicated by public TCR beta signatures.

Points from the study as a whole: Totalled public TCR beta family frequency picked out people who carried CMV plus the relevant HLA. The ex vivo response showed dominance by HLA-C-restricted CMV-specific TCR beta clonotypes.

A single record per CDR3 protein comes from TCRdb applying MiXCR to the reads. The repertoire has fewer than 700,000 distinct CDR3 sequences, approximately 24% of them found once; the top ten carry less than 10%. The chain links TRBV25-1 to TRBJ2-2; 7 bases are shared with TRBD1. The sequenced material came from CD8+ T cells from PBMCs. This receptor was obtained from a human donor in good health (CMV status not recorded). Some clones in this sample may be carry-over from other donors' samples. CDR3 nucleotide sequence: TGTGCCAGCAGTGAACCCCCGCAGGGGGACACCGGGGAGCTGTTTTTT. Amino acid sequence: CASSEPPQGDTGELFF.